Here is one T cell receptor beta chain with its context. The antigen is unknown. This entry is derived from a study of graft-versus-host responses after intestinal transplantation. This CDR3 has 13 amino acids. V was clipped by 0 bases and J by 3 bases, with 4 bases between them. Looked up from germline, CDR1 is SGHDT and CDR2 is YYEEEE. The table came from immunoSEQ multiplex PCR; TCRdb's copy has only in-frame clones and leaves some out. In the table there are more than 95,000 clones, more than 75% of which are singletons. The sequenced sample was unstimulated CD4+ T cells sorted from spleen or lymph node cells, obtained before intestinal transplant. The TCR comes from a human donor who received an intestinal transplant. This chain uses TRBV5-6 with TRBJ1-5; the D is unclear. CDR3 nucleotide sequence: TGTGCCAGCAGCTTGGACCCCAATCAGCCCCAGCATTTT. As protein: CASSLDPNQPQHF.